This note documents a single TCR beta chain sequence. The source of the sample is a study of molecular identifiers for immune sequencing clone quantification. From the PCR reads, TCRdb called clonotypes with MiXCR, one entry per CDR3 protein. The sample holds over 550,000 distinct CDR3 sequences, about 25% seen once. This receptor was obtained from a human donor in good health. Some libraries in this study had Jurkat cell RNA spiked in. Sequences were obtained from naive CD8+ T cells from blood, with Jurkat cell RNA spiked in. The subset was: FACS-sorted CD8+CD4-CCR7+CD45RA+ naive T cells.

The CDR3 is CATQAGGHQPQHF. The CDR3 coding sequence is TGTGCCACCCAAGCGGGGGGCCATCAGCCCCAGCATTTT. The chain recombines TRBV19 with TRBJ1-5, with a possible D match to TRBD1 (6 bases). The CDR3 extends over 13 amino acids. Trimming stripped 10 bases from V and 5 bases from J, with 15 bases between. Germline V gene lookup returns CDR1 LNHDA and CDR2 SQIVND (reference sequence).